This TCR beta chain was obtained from a study of T cell repertoires in cytomegalovirus infection. The overall study: Through public TCR beta signatures, both CMV infection and matching HLA type were indicated.

TCRdb ran MiXCR on the reads and lists one entry per CDR3 protein. The table shows about 740,000 distinct CDR3 sequences, with approximately 40% occurring only once. To note about this clonotype: What it binds is unknown.

V was clipped by 6 bases and J by 4 bases, with 16 bases between them. Per germline, CDR1 MNHEY and CDR2 SVGAGI. The CDR3 runs to 15 residues. Whole-study results and caveats: HLA-C-restricted CMV-specific TCR beta clonotypes prevailed in the ex vivo response.

This chain links TRBV6-5 with TRBJ1-3, with D perhaps TRBD1 (6 bases). Source material: PBMCs. The receptor was derived from a human donor in good health (CMV status not recorded). Some clones in this sample may be carry-over from other donors' samples. The DNA of the CDR3 is TGTGCCAGCAGCCCCCGGGGGGCGGCGGGAAACACCATATATTTT. The encoded protein is CASSPRGAAGNTIYF.